This TCR beta chain originates from a study of T cells in Graves' hyperthyroidism and ophthalmopathy. The wider study: Once the initial diagnosis was made, peripheral blood was obtained before any treatment.

Amplification targeted TCR beta CDR3 regions from RNA transcripts. The primer set for the first-round RT-PCR of the TCR CDR3 was HTBI. TCRdb recomputed calls from the multiplex PCR reads with MiXCR, one row per CDR3 protein. The sample includes around 350,000 distinct CDR3 sequences, roughly 15% of them seen just once. This clonotype was picked up many times. As yet, its antigen is unknown. This CDR3 region has 11 residues. The germline V and J ends were trimmed by 3 bases and 10 bases, with 9 bases remaining between them. Germline-derived CDR1 and CDR2 are SGHAT and FQNNGV. Study findings and constraints: Blood held most thyroid clonotypes expanded above 0.001 frequency. By a 13 V-J model, ophthalmopathy was set apart from stable hyperthyroidism.

The chain recombines TRBV11-2 with TRBJ2-5, with D unclear. The specimen was blood. The sequence derives from a woman in her twenties or thirties with Graves' ophthalmopathy. CDR3 nucleotides: TGTGCCAGCAGCTTTTTTAATGACCAGTACTTC. This translates into CASSFFNDQYF.